This T cell receptor beta chain was obtained from a study of T-cell reconstitution after alpha-beta-depleted transplantation in children. For TCRbeta, the library was prepared with unique molecular identifiers. Via MiXCR, TCRdb re-called the PCR reads, giving one row per CDR3 protein. The sample lists approximately 210,000 distinct CDR3 sequences, approximately 17% seen once, with 43% in the top ten. The CDR3 extends over 16 amino acids. Per the germline V gene, CDR1 is SNHLY and CDR2 is FYNNEI. Trimming pared 7 bases from V and 0 bases from J, leaving 15 bases between. This clonotype was recorded at least ten times.

This clonotype originated in a male patient between 2 and 10 years old who had a stem cell transplant for acute lymphoblastic leukemia, so the T cells may come from the graft donor. V and J are TRBV2 and TRBJ2-2; possibly TRBD1 or TRBD2 for D (5 bases each). The sequencing here drew on PBMCs, mostly from graft donor cells, taken 360 days after TCRalphabeta/CD19-depleted stem cell transplant. CDR3 coding DNA: TGTGCCAGCACCCTCTTCTGGGGGACGAACACCGGGGAGCTGTTTTTT. Encoded protein: CASTLFWGTNTGELFF.